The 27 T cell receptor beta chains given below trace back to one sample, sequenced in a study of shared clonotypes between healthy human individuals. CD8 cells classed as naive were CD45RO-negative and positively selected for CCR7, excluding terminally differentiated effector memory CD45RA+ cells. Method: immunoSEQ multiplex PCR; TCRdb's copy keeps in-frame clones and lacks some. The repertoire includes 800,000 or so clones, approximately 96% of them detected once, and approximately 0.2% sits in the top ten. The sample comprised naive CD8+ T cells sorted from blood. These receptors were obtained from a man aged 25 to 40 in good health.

The CDR3 nucleotides read TGTGCCAGCAGTTATAACTACGAGCAGTACTTC. Its translation: CASSYNYEQYF. The chain employs TRBV27 and TRBJ2-7; D is unclear. Germline V gives CDR1 MNHEY, CDR2 SMNVEV (reference sequence). The length of the CDR3 is 11 residues. Trimming shortened V by 4 bases and J by 3 bases, and 4 bases separated the two germline ends.

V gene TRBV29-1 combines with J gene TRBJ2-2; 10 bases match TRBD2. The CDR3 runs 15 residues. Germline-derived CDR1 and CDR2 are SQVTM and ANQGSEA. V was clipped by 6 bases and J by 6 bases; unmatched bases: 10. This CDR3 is CSVNLAGEEAGELFF. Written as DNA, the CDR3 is TGCAGCGTAAATCTAGCGGGAGAGGAAGCCGGGGAGCTGTTTTTT.

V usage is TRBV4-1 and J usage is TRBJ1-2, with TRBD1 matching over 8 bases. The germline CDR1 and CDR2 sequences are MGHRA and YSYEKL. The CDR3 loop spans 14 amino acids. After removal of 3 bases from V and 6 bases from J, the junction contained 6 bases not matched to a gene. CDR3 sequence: CASSQPTGEDGYTF. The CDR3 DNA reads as TGCGCCAGCAGCCAGCCGACAGGGGAGGATGGCTACACCTTC.

The CDR3 sequence: CASSYRGQTNQPQHF. The CDR3 DNA reads as TGTGCCAGCAGTTACCGCGGACAGACGAATCAGCCCCAGCATTTT. The gene calls are TRBV6-5 and TRBJ1-5, with D maybe TRBD1 (6 bases). CDR3 length equals 15 residues. V gave up 2 bases and J gave up 4 bases, with 12 bases separating them. Germline-derived CDR1 and CDR2 are MNHEY and SVGAGI.

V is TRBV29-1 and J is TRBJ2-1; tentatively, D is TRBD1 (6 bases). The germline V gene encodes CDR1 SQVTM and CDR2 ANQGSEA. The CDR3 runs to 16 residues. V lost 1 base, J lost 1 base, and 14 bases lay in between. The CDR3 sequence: CSVEGGDTLSYNEQFF. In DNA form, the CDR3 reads TGCAGCGTTGAAGGTGGGGACACCCTTTCCTACAATGAGCAGTTCTTC.

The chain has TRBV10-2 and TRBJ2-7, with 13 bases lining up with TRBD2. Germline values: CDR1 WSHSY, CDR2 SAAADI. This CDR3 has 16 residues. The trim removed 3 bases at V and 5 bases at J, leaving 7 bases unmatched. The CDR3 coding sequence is TGCGCCAGCAGTGACCGACGGACTAGCGGGAGCGACGAGCAGTACTTC. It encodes CASSDRRTSGSDEQYF.

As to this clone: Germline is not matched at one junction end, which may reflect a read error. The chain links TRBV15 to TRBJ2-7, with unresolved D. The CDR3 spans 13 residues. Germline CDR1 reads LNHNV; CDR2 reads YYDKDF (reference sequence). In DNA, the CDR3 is TGTGCCACCAGCCGAGACTTAACCTACGAGCAGTACTTC. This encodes CATSRDLTYEQYF.

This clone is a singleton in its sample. As DNA, the CDR3 is TGTGCCAACCACCTAGACCTGACAGGGGGCCACTACAATGAGCAGTTCTTC. Protein: CANHLDLTGGHYNEQFF. The genes are TRBV2 and TRBJ2-1, with 10 bases matching TRBD1. CDR1 is SNHLY and CDR2 is FYNNEI in the germline V gene. V lost 10 bases and J lost 3; bases outside the gene matches: 15. The CDR3 is made up of 17 amino acids.

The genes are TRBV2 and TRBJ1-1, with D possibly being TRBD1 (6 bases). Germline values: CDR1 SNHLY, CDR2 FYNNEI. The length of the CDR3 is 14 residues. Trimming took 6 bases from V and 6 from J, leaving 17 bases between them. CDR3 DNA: TGTGCCAGCAGGTATAAGGGGGAATGGGCTGAAGCTTTCTTT. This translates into CASRYKGEWAEAFF.

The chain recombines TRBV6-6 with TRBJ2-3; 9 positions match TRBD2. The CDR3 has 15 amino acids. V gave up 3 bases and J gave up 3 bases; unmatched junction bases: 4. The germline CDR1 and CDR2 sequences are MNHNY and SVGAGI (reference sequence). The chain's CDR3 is CASSYIAGATDTQYF. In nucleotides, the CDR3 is TGTGCCAGCAGTTATATAGCGGGAGCTACAGATACGCAGTATTTT.

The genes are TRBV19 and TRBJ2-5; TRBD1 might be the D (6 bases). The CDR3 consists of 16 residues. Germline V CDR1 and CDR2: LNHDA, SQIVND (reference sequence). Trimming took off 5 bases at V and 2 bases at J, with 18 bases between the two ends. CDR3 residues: CASSGAGVHLQETQYF. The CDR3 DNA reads TGTGCCAGTAGTGGGGCAGGGGTCCACTTACAAGAGACCCAGTACTTC.

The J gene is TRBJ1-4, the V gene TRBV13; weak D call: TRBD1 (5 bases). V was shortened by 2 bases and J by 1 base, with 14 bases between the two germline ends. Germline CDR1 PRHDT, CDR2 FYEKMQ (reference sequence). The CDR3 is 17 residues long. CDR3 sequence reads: CASSLRPGVLTNEKLFF. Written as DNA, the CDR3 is TGTGCCAGCAGCTTAAGACCGGGGGTGCTAACTAATGAAAAACTGTTTTTT.

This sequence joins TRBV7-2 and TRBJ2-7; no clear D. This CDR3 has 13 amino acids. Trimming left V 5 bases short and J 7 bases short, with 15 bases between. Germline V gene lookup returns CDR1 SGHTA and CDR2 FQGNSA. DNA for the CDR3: TGTGCCAGCAGCCCCCATAGGGTCGGGGAGCAGTACTTC. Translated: CASSPHRVGEQYF. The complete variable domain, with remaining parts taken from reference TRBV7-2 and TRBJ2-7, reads GAGVSQSPSNKVTEKGKDVELRCDPISGHTALYWYRQSLGQGLEFLIYFQGNSAPDKSGLPSDRFSAERTGGSVSTLTIQRTQQEDSAVYLCASSPHRVGEQYFGPGTRLTVT.

CDR3 DNA sequence: TGTGCCAGCAGTTTTTCGTTAGCGGTCTACGAGCAGTACTTC. Its translation is CASSFSLAVYEQYF. The V and J genes are TRBV27 and TRBJ2-7, with a tentative D call TRBD2 (6 bases). Germline CDR1 is MNHEY and CDR2 is SMNVEV (reference sequence). This CDR3 contains 14 residues. Trimming took off 3 bases at V and 3 bases at J, with 12 bases between the two ends.

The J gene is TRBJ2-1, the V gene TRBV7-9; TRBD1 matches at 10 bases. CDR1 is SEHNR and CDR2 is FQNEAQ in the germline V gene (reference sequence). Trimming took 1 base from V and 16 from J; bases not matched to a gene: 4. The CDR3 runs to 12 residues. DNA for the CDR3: TGTGCCAGCAGCTTAGGAAGGGACAGGGGTTTCTTC. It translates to CASSLGRDRGFF.

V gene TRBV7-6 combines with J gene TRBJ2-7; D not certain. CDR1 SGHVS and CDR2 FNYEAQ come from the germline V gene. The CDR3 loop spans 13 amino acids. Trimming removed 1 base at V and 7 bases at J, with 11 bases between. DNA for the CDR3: TGTGCCAGCAGCTTAGGTACTACCAAGGAGCAGTACTTC. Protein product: CASSLGTTKEQYF. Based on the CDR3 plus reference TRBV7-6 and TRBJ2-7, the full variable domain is GAGVSQSPRYKVTKRGQDVALRCDPISGHVSLYWYRQALGQGPEFLTYFNYEAQQDKSGLPNDRFSAERPEGSISTLTIQRTEQRDSAMYRCASSLGTTKEQYFGPGTRLTVT.

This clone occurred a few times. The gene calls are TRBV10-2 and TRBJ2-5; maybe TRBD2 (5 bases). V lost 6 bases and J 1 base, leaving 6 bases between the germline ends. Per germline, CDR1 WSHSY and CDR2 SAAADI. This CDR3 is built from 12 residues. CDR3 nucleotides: TGCGCCAGCAGGGACTTCCAAGAGACCCAGTACTTC. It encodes CASRDFQETQYF.

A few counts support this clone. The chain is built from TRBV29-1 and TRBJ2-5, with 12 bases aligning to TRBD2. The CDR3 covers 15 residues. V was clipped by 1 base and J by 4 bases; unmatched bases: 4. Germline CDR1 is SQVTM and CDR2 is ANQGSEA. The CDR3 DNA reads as TGCAGCGTTGAAGGACTAGCGGGAGCTCGAGAGACCCAGTACTTC. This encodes CSVEGLAGARETQYF.

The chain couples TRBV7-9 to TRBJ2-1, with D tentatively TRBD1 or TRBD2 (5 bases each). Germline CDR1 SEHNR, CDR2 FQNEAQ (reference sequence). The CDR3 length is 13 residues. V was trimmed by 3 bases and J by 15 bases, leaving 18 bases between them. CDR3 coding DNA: TGTGCCAGCAGCTTGTTAGCTGGGGACCCCCCGTTCTTC. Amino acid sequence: CASSLLAGDPPFF.

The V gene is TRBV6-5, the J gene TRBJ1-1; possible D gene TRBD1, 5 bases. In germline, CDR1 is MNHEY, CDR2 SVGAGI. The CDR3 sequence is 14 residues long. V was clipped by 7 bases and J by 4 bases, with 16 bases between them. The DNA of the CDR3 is TGTGCCAGCATTAAACAGGTCGGGGGCACTGAAGCTTTCTTT. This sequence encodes CASIKQVGGTEAFF.

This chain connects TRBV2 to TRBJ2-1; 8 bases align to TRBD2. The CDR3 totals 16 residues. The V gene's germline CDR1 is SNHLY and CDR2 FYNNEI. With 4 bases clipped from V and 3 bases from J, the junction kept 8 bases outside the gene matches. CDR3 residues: CASSGQLAENYNEQFF. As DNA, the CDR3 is TGTGCCAGCAGTGGTCAACTAGCGGAAAACTACAATGAGCAGTTCTTC.

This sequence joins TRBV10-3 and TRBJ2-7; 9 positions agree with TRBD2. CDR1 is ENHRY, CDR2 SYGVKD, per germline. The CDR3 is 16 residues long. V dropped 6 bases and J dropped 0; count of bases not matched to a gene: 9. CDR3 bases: TGTGCCATCAGGCAGGCGGGAGGGACCCTCTCCTACGAGCAGTACTTC. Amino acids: CAIRQAGGTLSYEQYF.

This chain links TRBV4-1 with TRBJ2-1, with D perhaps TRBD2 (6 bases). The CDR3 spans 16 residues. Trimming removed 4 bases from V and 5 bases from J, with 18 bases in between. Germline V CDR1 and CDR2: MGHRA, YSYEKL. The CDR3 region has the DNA TGCGCCAGCAGCCTCAAACTAGCCCCTGCCAACAATGAGCAGTTCTTC. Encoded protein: CASSLKLAPANNEQFF.

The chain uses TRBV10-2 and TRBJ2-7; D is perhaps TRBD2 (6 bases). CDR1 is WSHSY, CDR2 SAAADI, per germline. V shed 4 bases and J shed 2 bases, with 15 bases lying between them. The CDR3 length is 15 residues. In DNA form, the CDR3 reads TGCGCCAGCAGTGGGGACGTCGGGAGACCCTACGAGCAGTACTTC. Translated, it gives CASSGDVGRPYEQYF.

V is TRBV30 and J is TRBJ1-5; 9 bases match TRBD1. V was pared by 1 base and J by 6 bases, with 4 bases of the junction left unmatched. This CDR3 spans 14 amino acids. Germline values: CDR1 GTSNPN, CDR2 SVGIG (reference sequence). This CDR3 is CAWSAGQGFQPQHF. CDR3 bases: TGTGCCTGGAGTGCGGGACAGGGATTTCAGCCCCAGCATTTT.

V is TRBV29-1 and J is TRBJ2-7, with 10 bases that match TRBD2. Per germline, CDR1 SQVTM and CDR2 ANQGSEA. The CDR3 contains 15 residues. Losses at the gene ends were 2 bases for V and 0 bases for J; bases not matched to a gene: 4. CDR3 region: CSVELAGANSYEQYF. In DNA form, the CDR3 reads TGCAGCGTTGAACTAGCGGGAGCAAACTCCTACGAGCAGTACTTC.

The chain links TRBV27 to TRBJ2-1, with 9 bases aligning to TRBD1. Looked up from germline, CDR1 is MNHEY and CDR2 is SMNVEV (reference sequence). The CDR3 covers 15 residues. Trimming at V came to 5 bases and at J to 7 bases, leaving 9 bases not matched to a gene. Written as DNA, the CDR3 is TGTGCCAGCAGTAATGGGACAGGGTATGTGAATGAGCAGTTCTTC. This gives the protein CASSNGTGYVNEQFF.